This T cell receptor beta chain was profiled in a study of T cell changes during pregnancy in multiple sclerosis. A single count supports this clone. Method: immunoSEQ multiplex PCR; TCRdb's copy keeps in-frame clones and lacks some. Among fewer than 85,000 clones listed, about 93% were seen once. The CDR3 loop spans 18 amino acids. After removal of 3 bases from V and 0 bases from J, the junction contained 9 bases not matched to a gene. The V gene's germline CDR1 is SGHNT and CDR2 YYREEE (reference sequence). The J gene is TRBJ2-3, the V gene TRBV5-4; TRBD2 agrees at 11 bases. The TCR comes from a female donor in good health, enrolled as a control in a pregnancy study. The sample was peripheral blood, taken in the first trimester of pregnancy. CDR3 nucleotide sequence: TGTGCCAGCAGCTGGGGGACTAGCGGCCCCCATAGCACAGATACGCAGTATTTT. This codes for CASSWGTSGPHSTDTQYF.